This T cell receptor beta chain originates from a study of cytomegalovirus exposure and HLA in healthy donors. On this clone itself: What it recognizes is unknown.

13 Jbeta primers and 60 Vbeta primers were used for the PCR. Produced via immunoSEQ multiplex PCR; TCRdb's table is partial and in-frame only. The sample comprises about 200,000 clones, around 77% of which are singletons, and just under 3% rests with the top ten. Trimming removed 0 bases from V and 4 bases from J, with 18 bases in between. The CDR3 is 16 amino acids. Germline V lookup: CDR1 GTSNPN, CDR2 SVGIG (reference sequence). Study-level results: TCR beta sequences numbering around 15,000 were associated with HLA alleles at 0.05 false discovery rate in a later analysis. It was 150 to 200 TCR beta chains that were listed as cytomegalovirus-associated.

The sequence was obtained from a woman younger than 45 in good health and CMV-seronegative. The sample comprised PBMCs. This chain joins TRBV30 and TRBJ2-5; possible D gene TRBD2, 6 bases. The CDR3 reads CAWSVKPGLGGETQYF. The CDR3 nucleotides read TGTGCCTGGAGTGTCAAACCGGGCCTCGGGGGAGAGACCCAGTACTTC.